A single sample is the source of the 5 T cell receptor beta chains below, sequenced in a study of T cells in Graves' hyperthyroidism and ophthalmopathy. Template material for amplifying TCR beta CDR3 regions consisted of RNA transcripts. Primed by the HTBI set, a first-round RT-PCR was run on the TCR CDR3. MiXCR was run by TCRdb on the multiplex PCR reads, yielding one entry per CDR3 protein. The sample holds hundreds of thousands of distinct CDR3 sequences, about 14% seen once. The sample comprised blood. The receptor source for this set is a middle-aged woman with Graves' ophthalmopathy.

The sample holds many counts of this clonotype. The CDR3 loop reads CASSLPGYTGELFF. DNA of the CDR3: TGTGCCAGCAGCCTCCCGGGGTACACCGGGGAGCTGTTTTTT. The chain couples TRBV11-3 to TRBJ2-2; maybe TRBD2 (5 bases). This CDR3 contains 14 residues. V was clipped by 5 bases and J by 3 bases, with 10 bases between them. Germline V gives CDR1 SGHNT, CDR2 YENEEA.

This clonotype has a count of ten or more. The CDR3 DNA is TGTGCCAGCATCCTAGGATATGGCAAGGGGGGGTATGGCTACACCTTC. This codes for CASILGYGKGGYGYTF. V and J are TRBV6-5 and TRBJ1-2, with D possibly being TRBD1 (6 bases). The CDR3 totals 16 residues. Germline CDR1 and CDR2: MNHEY and SVGAGI. Deletions cut 7 bases from V and 5 bases from J, with 23 bases between.

This clonotype was recorded many times. J is TRBJ1-6 and V is TRBV6-1; D gene ambiguous. The CDR3 loop spans 14 amino acids. Between the trimmed V and J ends, which lost 10 bases and 4 bases, there was a span of 14 bases. CDR1 MNHNS and CDR2 SASEGT come from the germline V gene. For the CDR3, the DNA is TGTGCCACCTCGAGACCCCTTTATAATTCACCCCTCCACTTT. Its translation is CATSRPLYNSPLHF.

This chain connects TRBV30 to TRBJ2-3; the D gene could be TRBD1 or TRBD2 (6 bases each). The germline gives CDR1 GTSNPN, CDR2 SVGIG (reference sequence). The CDR3 length is 15 residues. The ends were cut back, 2 bases at V and 0 bases at J, with 12 bases in the middle. CDR3 coding DNA: TGTGCCTGGAGTTGGGGGGCAGATAGCACAGATACGCAGTATTTT. Translation: CAWSWGADSTDTQYF.

This clonotype has ten or more counts. The chain is built from TRBV12-3 or TRBV12-4 and TRBJ2-2; 8 bases fit TRBD1. This CDR3 contains 16 residues. V trimming: 5 bases; J trimming: 0 bases; junction bases outside the gene matches: 5. The CDR3 reads CASSRDRSANTGELFF. CDR3 DNA: TGTGCCAGCAGTCGGGACAGGAGCGCGAACACCGGGGAGCTGTTTTTT.